These T cell receptor beta chains were read from a single sample in a study of T-cell reconstitution after alpha-beta-depleted transplantation in children. TCRdb itself ran the PCR reads through MiXCR, one entry per CDR3 protein. Counted here are some 460,000 distinct CDR3 sequences, around 16% occurring once; the ten biggest clones make up 25% to 30%. The specimen comprised PBMCs, mostly from graft donor cells, sampled 360 days after TCRalphabeta/CD19-depleted stem cell transplant. The receptors were gathered from a boy less than two years old who had a stem cell transplant for Wiskott-Aldrich syndrome, so the T cells may come from the graft donor. CDR3s include the opening cysteine and the closing phenylalanine or tryptophan. D genes are given only for firm matches. Clone size, where shown, is once, few, many, or a class for clones that have expanded.

V gene,clone size,D gene,J gene,CDR3 protein,CDR3 DNA
TRBV5-1,few,.,TRBJ2-7,CASSLSGVNYEQYF,TGCGCCAGCAGCTTGTCAGGGGTCAACTACGAGCAGTACTTC
TRBV29-1,.,.,TRBJ2-7,CSVELGSPHEQYF,TGCAGCGTTGAGCTCGGCAGCCCGCACGAGCAGTACTTC
TRBV15,.,.,TRBJ2-3,CATSRDFSPLGNTQYF,TGTGCCACCAGCAGAGATTTTTCTCCATTGGGCAATACGCAGTATTTT
TRBV24-1,.,.,TRBJ2-2,CATMGRVNTGELFF,TGTGCCACCATGGGACGAGTGAACACCGGGGAGCTGTTTTTT
TRBV9,few,TRBD1,TRBJ2-7,CASSVPTSWDSSYEQYF,TGTGCCAGCAGCGTCCCCACCTCTTGGGACAGCTCCTACGAGCAGTACTTC
TRBV7-9,.,.,TRBJ1-4,CASSVAGLEKLFF,TGTGCCAGCAGCGTGGCGGGTCTTGAAAAACTGTTTTTT
TRBV7-9,few,TRBD1,TRBJ2-7,CASSLSWDRSYEQYF,TGTGCCAGCAGCTTATCCTGGGACAGGTCGTACGAGCAGTACTTC
TRBV12-3/TRBV12-4,few,.,TRBJ1-3,CASGLIGNTIYF,TGTGCCAGCGGACTAATTGGAAACACCATATATTTT
TRBV12-3/TRBV12-4,many,.,TRBJ2-1,CASSLIEHNEQFF,TGTGCCAGCAGTTTGATAGAGCACAATGAGCAGTTCTTC
TRBV20-1,few,.,TRBJ1-1,CSARGTRKDEAFF,TGCAGTGCTAGAGGGACCCGGAAGGATGAAGCTTTCTTT
TRBV20-1,many,.,TRBJ2-5,CSASGRETQYF,TGCAGTGCTAGCGGGAGAGAGACCCAGTACTTC
TRBV12-5,.,.,TRBJ2-2,CASGLSHRFTNTGELFF,TGTGCTAGTGGTTTGTCTCACAGGTTCACGAACACCGGGGAGCTGTTTTTT
TRBV12-3/TRBV12-4,few,TRBD2,TRBJ2-3,CASSQLAVSTDTQYF,TGTGCCAGCAGTCAACTAGCGGTTAGCACAGATACGCAGTATTTT
TRBV5-6,.,.,TRBJ2-1,CASSPLGRRSYNEQFF,TGTGCCAGCAGTCCCCTGGGGCGGAGGTCCTACAATGAGCAGTTCTTC
TRBV5-1,.,TRBD1,TRBJ2-1,CASSLARDRVLNEQFF,TGCGCCAGCAGCTTGGCCCGGGACAGGGTGCTTAATGAGCAGTTCTTC